Listed below are T cell receptor beta chains from one sample, sequenced in a study of blood T cell repertoires in COVID-19. Using immunoSEQ multiplex PCR, the repertoire was profiled, and TCRdb retains in-frame clones only, with some absent. The data show about 100,000 clones, with approximately 83% seen just once and 3.5% to 4.5% held by the top ten. Material: peripheral blood. The receptors come from a man in his fifties or sixties with acute or convalescent COVID-19. Each CDR3 is given with its conserved first and last residue.

j_gene	v_gene	CDR3aa
TRBJ2-3	TRBV5-1	CASSPGLADDTQYF
TRBJ1-5	TRBV18	CASSPDRAQPQHF
TRBJ2-7	TRBV6-5	CASSNYRDRVHEQYF
TRBJ2-5	TRBV4-2	CASSRRDYPGQETQYF
TRBJ2-7	TRBV6-1	CASSVAGPSYEQYF
TRBJ1-2	TRBV7-9	CASSSWTANGYTF
TRBJ2-7	TRBV19	CASSTTSGSSYEQYF
TRBJ2-4	TRBV20-1	CSGPRGNIQYF
TRBJ1-1	TRBV3-1/TRBV3-2	CASSPLSTGNTEAFF
TRBJ2-3	TRBV5-1	CASSFISNNRQGDF
TRBJ2-5	TRBV20-1	CSALREETQYF
TRBJ1-5	TRBV10-2	CASIRWGEMDNQPQHF
TRBJ1-4	TRBV5-1	CASSWGGTNEKLFF
TRBJ2-1	TRBV5-1	CASSFVGTSGGAGNEQFF
TRBJ2-2	TRBV3-1/TRBV3-2	CASSQYKGPNTGELFF
TRBJ2-5	TRBV20-1	CSASPYRGALYRETQYF
TRBJ2-4	TRBV5-1	CASSLNPSGKNIQYF
TRBJ1-4	TRBV19	CASSTDRITNEKLFF
TRBJ2-1	TRBV30	CAWSVPPLLAGRGNEQFF
TRBJ1-2	TRBV12-3/TRBV12-4	CASSWGPGYTF
TRBJ2-7	TRBV2	CASRRQISYEQYF
TRBJ2-2	TRBV24-1	CATSEGHNTGELFF
TRBJ2-2	TRBV4-2	CASTLGQAANTGELFF
TRBJ1-2	TRBV11-1	CASSLHRDRRLYGYTF
TRBJ2-1	TRBV6-4	CASSDSSGSYNEQFF
TRBJ2-2	TRBV11-2	CASSLAVPGNTGELFF
TRBJ2-1	TRBV19	CASRSSGRREQFF
TRBJ2-2	TRBV30	CACTRLAGSGELFF
TRBJ1-1	TRBV6-5	CASSLDRGTTEAFF
TRBJ1-4	TRBV10-3	CAISEWGQHNEKLFF
TRBJ2-5	TRBV19	CASSTSGRRVRETQYF
TRBJ2-3	TRBV9	CASSVGSDLRTQYF
TRBJ2-3	TRBV11-2	CASSSPRISGTDTQYF